This T cell receptor (beta chain) is from a study of cytomegalovirus exposure and HLA in healthy donors. Regarding the study as a whole: Among the most significant clusters, several appeared linked to common viral pathogens in a later analysis.

Worth noting for this clone: Its matching antigen is unknown.

CDR1 LNHDA and CDR2 SQIVND come from the germline V gene (reference sequence). V shed 4 bases and J shed 0 bases, with 11 bases lying between them. This CDR3 has 15 residues. The PCR was carried out with 60 Vbeta primers and 13 Jbeta primers. The assay was immunoSEQ multiplex PCR, and TCRdb's table has in-frame clones only and misses some. The profile shows about 160,000 clones, 80% of them singletons. This rearrangement joins TRBV19 to TRBJ2-3; D is perhaps TRBD2 (5 bases). Sample: PBMCs. The TCR was taken from a woman between 45 and 60 years old in good health and CMV-seropositive. The CDR3, as DNA: TGTGCCAGTAGTACCAGGACTGGTAGCACAGATACGCAGTATTTT. Protein product: CASSTRTGSTDTQYF.